This entry concerns a single TCR beta chain. In the source study's methods: Nucleated cell number was recorded as an estimate derived from reference gene primer amplification. Here immunoSEQ multiplex PCR was the method, and the copy in TCRdb shows in-frame clones only, minus some. The V and J calls and clone size were taken over from that table, and D and trimming were inferred from the DNA. This table holds about 52,000 clones, 82% found once. These data originate in a study of blood T cell repertoires in COVID-19. Study information: Researchers got acute and convalescent COVID-19 samples from the United States, Italy and Spain.

The CDR3 length is 16 residues. With V trimmed by 5 bases and J by 2 bases, 1 base remained unmatched. CDR1 is SGHTA, CDR2 FQGNSA, per germline. Seattle patient enrollment occurred during active infection, with longitudinal follow-up thereafter. This TCR came from a man at least 80 years old with COVID-19, enrolled during active disease. The sample consisted of peripheral blood. The rearrangement links TRBV7-2 to TRBJ2-3; 16 bases map to TRBD2. The CDR3 loop is CASSGTSGGATDTQYF. The CDR3 nucleotides are TGTGCCAGCAGCGGGACTAGCGGGGGGGCCACAGATACGCAGTATTTT.